Listed here are 23 T cell receptor beta chains from one sample, sequenced in a study of cytomegalovirus exposure and HLA in healthy donors. Assay used: immunoSEQ multiplex PCR; TCRdb lists only in-frame clones, some missing. The sample shows approximately 260,000 clones, about 90% of them seen only once. Sequencing input: PBMCs. These TCRs come from a woman in her 30s in good health and CMV-seropositive.

This chain connects TRBV9 to TRBJ2-7; 12 bases align to TRBD2. The ends lost 4 bases at V and 3 bases at J; junction bases unmatched: 11. Germline V gene data show CDR1 as SGDLS and CDR2 as YYNGEE. This CDR3 region has 17 residues. CDR3 sequence: CASSSRLAGELLYEQYF. CDR3 bases: TGTGCCAGCAGCTCCCGACTAGCGGGGGAGTTGCTCTACGAGCAGTACTTC. Variable domain in full (rest from reference TRBV9 and TRBJ2-7): DSGVTQTPKHLITATGQRVTLRCSPRSGDLSVYWYQQSLDQGLQFLIQYYNGEERAKGNILERFSAQQFPDLHSELNLSSLELGDSALYFCASSSRLAGELLYEQYFGPGTRLTVT.

A remark on this clone: One end of the junction fails to match germline, which may point to a read error. V and J are TRBV7-7 and TRBJ2-3; 10 nucleotides agree with TRBD2. The CDR3 covers 14 residues. CDR1 SSHAT and CDR2 FNYEAQ come from the germline V gene (reference sequence). CDR3: CASSTSGTQDTQYF. The CDR3 coding sequence is TGTGCTAGCAGCACTAGCGGGACTCAGGATACGCAGTATTTT.

Details on this clone: The junction does not match germline at one end; this may be a read error. The chain uses TRBV6-5 and TRBJ2-1; D possibly corresponds to TRBD2 (5 bases). The CDR3 is made up of 12 amino acids. The V gene's germline CDR1 is MNHEY and CDR2 SVGAGI. For the CDR3, the DNA is TGTGCCAGCAGTGACCCGGGCCGGGGAAAAATCTTC. It codes for CASSDPGRGKIF.

This CDR3 is CASSLAGQGGRGNQPQHF. In nucleotides, the CDR3 is TGTGCCAGCAGCTTGGCGGGACAGGGGGGAAGGGGCAATCAGCCCCAGCATTTT. The chain couples TRBV5-8 to TRBJ1-5, with 11 bases aligning to TRBD1. J lost 2 bases, V lost 0 bases, and 7 bases had no gene match. The CDR3 is made up of 18 amino acids. Germline CDR1 SGHTS, CDR2 YDEGEE.

This chain connects TRBV4-1 to TRBJ2-3; D is uncertain. The V and J ends lost 0 bases and 0 bases respectively, with 10 bases between them. CDR1 is MGHRA, CDR2 YSYEKL, per germline. The CDR3 is 16 amino acids. This chain's CDR3 is CASSQDRVGSTDTQYF. For the CDR3, the DNA is TGCGCCAGCAGCCAAGATCGGGTCGGGAGCACAGATACGCAGTATTTT.

The chain employs TRBV19 and TRBJ1-2; D remains unclear. V dropped 4 bases and J dropped 3 bases, with 15 bases sitting between them. The CDR3 is made up of 15 amino acids. Germline CDR1 LNHDA, CDR2 SQIVND (reference sequence). This CDR3 reads CASSTTDDTHYGYTF. The CDR3 DNA is TGTGCCAGTAGTACCACCGACGACACCCACTATGGCTACACCTTC.

This clone was recorded many times. The V gene is TRBV12-2, the J gene TRBJ1-1. TRBV12-2 is tagged as a pseudogene. The CDR3 is 14 amino acids. CDR3 DNA sequence: TGTGCAAGTCGCTTAAGTTCCGTGCCCAGCGAAACTTTCTTT. Protein sequence: CASRLSSVPSETFF.

The rearrangement joins TRBV5-6 to TRBJ1-2; D uncertain. Per germline, CDR1 SGHDT and CDR2 YYEEEE. The germline V and J ends were trimmed by 0 bases and 5 bases, with 8 bases remaining between them. The CDR3 consists of 13 residues. DNA for the CDR3: TGTGCCAGCAGCTTGGGCAGGAGGTATGGCTACACCTTC. Protein sequence: CASSLGRRYGYTF.

V and J are TRBV29-1 and TRBJ2-1; TRBD2 aligns across 8 bases. V trimming: 3 bases; J trimming: 0 bases; junction bases outside the gene matches: 13. Germline assignment: CDR1 SQVTM and CDR2 ANQGSEA. The CDR3 is made up of 18 amino acids. The CDR3 here is CSVDGLAGLRSSYNEQFF. The CDR3 nucleotides read TGCAGCGTTGATGGGCTAGCGGGCCTTAGGAGCTCCTACAATGAGCAGTTCTTC.

The CDR3 here is CATSRDPVEETQYF. As DNA, the CDR3 is TGTGCCACCAGCAGAGATCCGGTGGAGGAGACCCAGTACTTC. This chain connects TRBV15 to TRBJ2-5; no clear D gene. This CDR3 has 14 residues. Germline lookup yields CDR1 LNHNV and CDR2 YYDKDF (reference sequence). With 0 bases removed from V and 5 bases from J, the gap between germline ends came to 10 bases.

The V call is TRBV28, the J call TRBJ2-2; tentative D call: TRBD1 (5 bases). Germline loops: CDR1 MDHEN, CDR2 SYDVKM. V gave up 6 bases and J gave up 0 bases, with 8 bases separating them. This CDR3 spans 14 amino acids. The chain's CDR3 is CASSFRANTGELFF. In DNA form, the CDR3 reads TGTGCCAGCAGCTTCAGGGCGAACACCGGGGAGCTGTTTTTT. The complete variable domain, with remaining parts taken from reference TRBV28 and TRBJ2-2, reads DVKVTQSSRYLVKRTGEKVFLECVQDMDHENMFWYRQDPGLGLRLIYFSYDVKMKEKGDIPEGYSVSREKKERFSLILESASTNQTSMYLCASSFRANTGELFFGEGSRLTVL.

The chain combines TRBV4-1 with TRBJ1-1; 9 bases are a match to TRBD1. Germline loops: CDR1 MGHRA, CDR2 YSYEKL. With V trimmed by 1 base and J by 7 bases, 7 bases remained unmatched. This CDR3 comprises 15 residues. CDR3 amino acids: CASSQAGTGIFEAFF. Written as DNA, the CDR3 is TGCGCCAGCAGCCAAGCTGGGACAGGGATATTTGAAGCTTTCTTT.

V gene TRBV1 combines with J gene TRBJ2-7; the table assigns TRBD2, which was not confirmed against the DNA. TRBV1 represents a pseudogene. This CDR3 is 14 amino acids long. The CDR3 loop reads CTSSQGGVLGKQYF. The CDR3 coding sequence is TGCACCAGCAGCCAAGGGGGAGTCCTAGGTAAGCAGTACTTC.

The chain combines TRBV27 with TRBJ1-1; D is unresolved. Trimming removed 7 bases at V and 1 base at J, with 16 bases between. The CDR3 has 15 residues. Germline-derived CDR1 and CDR2 are MNHEY and SMNVEV (reference sequence). CDR3 in DNA: TGTGCCAGCAAGAGTTTCCGGAGAGGGAACACTGAAGCTTTCTTT. Translating it yields CASKSFRRGNTEAFF.

The chain carries TRBV16 and TRBJ2-7; D might be TRBD1 (6 bases). V gave up 6 bases and J gave up 0 bases, with 15 bases separating them. Germline V gene lookup returns CDR1 KGHSY and CDR2 FQNENV. This CDR3 has 15 residues. CDR3 sequence: CASRPGQFSSYEQYF. CDR3 bases: TGTGCCAGCAGACCAGGACAGTTTAGCTCCTACGAGCAGTACTTC.

This clone was seen a single time. This sequence joins TRBV6-5 and TRBJ1-5; 8 bases are a match to TRBD1. Germline-derived CDR1 and CDR2 are MNHEY and SVGAGI. V lost 4 bases to trimming and J lost 2 bases; unmatched junction nucleotides: 4. This CDR3 has 15 amino acids. The CDR3, as DNA: TGTGCCAGCAGTTTCGACAGGGGTGGCAATCAGCCCCAGCATTTT. It is translated as CASSFDRGGNQPQHF.

This rearrangement joins TRBV7-3 to TRBJ2-1, with D unresolved. This CDR3 is 14 amino acids long. Trimming stripped 2 bases from V and 6 bases from J, with 11 bases between. Germline V gene sequence: CDR1 SGHTA, CDR2 FQGTGA. As DNA, the CDR3 is TGTGCCAGCAGCTTAGCAGATTCCAGCAATGAGCAGTTCTTC. This encodes CASSLADSSNEQFF. Full variable domain (rest looked up from reference TRBV7-3 and TRBJ2-1): GAGVSQTPSNKVTEKGKYVELRCDPISGHTALYWYRQSLGQGPEFLIYFQGTGAADDSGLPNDRFFAVRPEGSVSTLKIQRTERGDSAVYLCASSLADSSNEQFFGPGTRLTVL.

The chain combines TRBV5-1 with TRBJ2-1; 11 bases line up with TRBD2. Germline-derived CDR1 and CDR2 are SGHRS and YFSETQ. With V trimmed by 2 bases and J by 7 bases, 8 bases remained unmatched. The CDR3 sequence is 16 residues long. DNA of the CDR3: TGCGCCAGCAGCTTAATGGTAGCGGGAGGGCTAAATGAGCAGTTCTTC. Translating it yields CASSLMVAGGLNEQFF.

The chain combines TRBV9 with TRBJ2-1, with TRBD1 matching 7 bases. Germline CDR1 reads SGDLS; CDR2 reads YYNGEE. V shed 4 bases and J 7 bases; nucleotides not matched to a gene: 17. The CDR3 runs to 17 residues. The CDR3 DNA sequence: TGTGCCAGCAGCCCCTCCCCCTCCGGGACAGCTGGGAATGAGCAGTTCTTC. Translation: CASSPSPSGTAGNEQFF.

The V and J genes are TRBV7-8 and TRBJ2-7; no reliable D call. The CDR3 loop spans 14 amino acids. The V end was cut by 0 bases, the J end by 3 bases, with 9 bases between. In germline, CDR1 is SGHVS, CDR2 FQNEAQ. In DNA, the CDR3 is TGTGCCAGCAGCTTAGCGCGGAATCTCTACGAGCAGTACTTC. This encodes CASSLARNLYEQYF.

This rearrangement joins TRBV5-1 to TRBJ1-4; D is possibly TRBD1 (5 bases). The V end was cut by 4 bases, the J end by 7 bases, with 23 bases between. Looked up from germline, CDR1 is SGHRS and CDR2 is YFSETQ. The CDR3 is 17 amino acids. CDR3: CASSPSLGGEQGEKLFF. The CDR3 DNA follows: TGCGCCAGCAGCCCATCCCTGGGGGGAGAGCAGGGTGAAAAACTGTTTTTT.

The J gene is TRBJ1-2, the V gene TRBV27, with 7 bases aligning to TRBD1. Trimming cost V 10 bases and J 0 bases; bases outside gene matches: 5. This CDR3 is built from 13 residues. Germline V lookup: CDR1 MNHEY, CDR2 SMNVEV (reference sequence). The CDR3: CATRDSTNYGYTF. CDR3 coding DNA: TGTGCCACTAGGGACAGTACTAACTATGGCTACACCTTC.

The sample holds a few counts of this clone. The chain recombines TRBV23-1 with TRBJ2-1; 9 bases are a match to TRBD1. TRBV23-1 is noted as an ORF with a role that remains uncertain. The CDR3 is 14 residues long. The V segment lost 0 bases and the J segment 10 bases; nucleotides outside the gene matches: 4. This CDR3 is CASSQSRDRGEQFF. In DNA form, the CDR3 reads TGCGCCAGCAGTCAATCCCGTGACAGGGGGGAGCAGTTCTTC.